The 26 T cell receptor beta chains in this list originate from one sample, sequenced in a study of response to subunit inactivated influenza vaccine. MiXCR was run by TCRdb on the RT-PCR reads, yielding one entry per CDR3 protein. The sample contains around 750,000 distinct CDR3 sequences, 21% of which appear only once. The sequencing used PBMCs from blood, collected roughly 5 days after vaccination. All receptors derive from a man in his fifties who received an inactivated influenza vaccine.

For the CDR3, the DNA is TGTGCCAGCAGCCCTACGACAGGGTTGCTGTATGGCTACACCTTC. This codes for CASSPTTGLLYGYTF. The V call is TRBV7-2, the J call TRBJ1-2; TRBD1 agrees at 7 bases. This CDR3 spans 15 amino acids. The ends lost 5 bases at V and 5 bases at J; junction bases unmatched: 11. The germline V gene encodes CDR1 SGHTA and CDR2 FQGNSA.

This clonotype came up many times. The chain joins TRBV15 to TRBJ2-5; 7 nucleotides align to TRBD2. The ends lost 1 base at V and 4 bases at J; junction bases unmatched: 6. The CDR3 consists of 15 residues. Germline lookup yields CDR1 LNHNV and CDR2 YYDKDF (reference sequence). CDR3 in amino acids: CATSRGSSGLETQYF. Written as DNA, the CDR3 is TGTGCCACCAGCAGAGGCTCTAGCGGTCTAGAGACCCAGTACTTC.

There are a few counts of this clonotype. The chain carries TRBV6-6 and TRBJ2-1; D remains ambiguous. Trimming removed 5 bases at V and 9 bases at J, with 11 bases between. This CDR3 spans 12 amino acids. Germline values: CDR1 MNHNY, CDR2 SVGAGI (reference sequence). CDR3 sequence reads: CASSNTPLEQFF. The CDR3 DNA reads as TGTGCCAGCAGTAACACCCCGCTTGAGCAGTTCTTC.

A single count supports this clonotype. This rearrangement joins TRBV2 to TRBJ1-5; no firm D call. Trimming shortened V by 3 bases and J by 9 bases, and 9 bases separated the two germline ends. The V gene's germline CDR1 is SNHLY and CDR2 FYNNEI. This CDR3 has 12 amino acids. CDR3: CASSEFLGPQHF. In nucleotides, the CDR3 is TGTGCCAGCAGTGAGTTCCTGGGGCCCCAGCATTTT. The full variable domain, with the rest looked up from reference TRBV2 and TRBJ1-5, is EPEVTQTPSHQVTQMGQEVILRCVPISNHLYFYWYRQILGQKVEFLVSFYNNEISEKSEIFDDQFSVERPDGSNFTLKIRSTKLEDSAMYFCASSEFLGPQHFGDGTRLSIL.

The chain uses TRBV5-1 and TRBJ2-1; the match to TRBD2 covers 10 bases. The V gene end was trimmed by 4 bases and the J gene end by 4 bases; junction bases not matched to a gene: 5. Germline-derived CDR1 and CDR2 are SGHRS and YFSETQ. The CDR3 is 15 residues long. CDR3 sequence reads: CASSTYSGGYNEQFF. The CDR3 coding sequence is TGCGCCAGCAGCACATATAGCGGGGGGTACAATGAGCAGTTCTTC.

The sample holds many counts of this clonotype. The rearrangement links TRBV7-6 to TRBJ2-1; possible D gene TRBD1, 5 bases. Germline-derived CDR1 and CDR2 are SGHVS and FNYEAQ. Trimming removed 4 bases at V and 2 bases at J, with 9 bases between. This CDR3 is built from 14 residues. The CDR3 loop is CASSSTVTYNEQFF. DNA for the CDR3: TGTGCCAGCAGCTCGACAGTTACCTACAATGAGCAGTTCTTC.

The chain uses TRBV18 and TRBJ1-1, with D unclear. Germline V gives CDR1 KGHSH, CDR2 LQKENI. This CDR3 has 16 amino acids. V dropped 0 bases and J dropped 4 bases, with 15 bases sitting between them. The CDR3 DNA reads as TGTGCCAGCTCACCACCTCCTGGGCTCCGGGCCACTGAAGCTTTCTTT. Protein: CASSPPPGLRATEAFF.

The rearrangement joins TRBV28 to TRBJ2-7, with TRBD2 matching over 8 bases. CDR3 length equals 17 residues. Germline CDR1 MDHEN, CDR2 SYDVKM. V shed 3 bases, J shed 0 bases, and the junction held 10 bases outside the gene matches. CDR3 residues: CASSFFQRETSSYEQYF. CDR3 DNA: TGTGCCAGCAGTTTTTTCCAGCGGGAGACCTCCTCCTACGAGCAGTACTTC.

This clonotype was observed a single time. The J gene is TRBJ2-5, the V gene TRBV2; maybe TRBD1 (6 bases). Trimming left V 4 bases short and J 7 bases short, with 25 bases between. In germline, CDR1 is SNHLY, CDR2 FYNNEI. The CDR3 contains 17 residues. CDR3 sequence reads: CASSGGHHLSPLGTQYF. For the CDR3, the DNA is TGTGCCAGCAGTGGGGGACATCACCTAAGCCCTCTAGGGACCCAGTACTTC.

This clonotype turned up a few times. The rearrangement joins TRBV20-1 to TRBJ2-1; the match to TRBD2 covers 9 bases. Losses at the gene ends were 0 bases for V and 8 bases for J; bases not matched to a gene: 8. This CDR3 spans 15 amino acids. Germline V gene lookup returns CDR1 DFQATT and CDR2 SNEGSKA (reference sequence). CDR3 nucleotide sequence: TGCAGTGCTAGAGATTATCGCGGGGGGGTCGATGAGCAGTTCTTC. Translating it yields CSARDYRGGVDEQFF.

This clonotype was seen more than once but under ten times. CDR3 amino acids: CSARGTGADEQYF. CDR3 coding DNA: TGCAGTGCTAGAGGGACAGGGGCGGACGAGCAGTACTTC. V is TRBV20-1 and J is TRBJ2-7; TRBD1 matches at 9 bases. Germline values: CDR1 DFQATT, CDR2 SNEGSKA (reference sequence). Trimming took 1 base from V and 5 from J; bases not matched to a gene: 3. CDR3 size: 13 residues.

This chain connects TRBV6-1 to TRBJ2-1; 10 nucleotides align to TRBD1. Germline assignment: CDR1 MNHNS and CDR2 SASEGT. The CDR3 length is 15 residues. V shed 6 bases and J 3 bases; nucleotides not matched to a gene: 5. The CDR3 is CASRLTGGNYNEQFF. In DNA form, the CDR3 reads TGTGCCAGCAGGCTGACAGGGGGCAACTACAATGAGCAGTTCTTC.

This chain connects TRBV4-3 to TRBJ2-2, with 9 bases identical to TRBD1. With 3 bases clipped from V and 4 bases from J, the junction kept 9 bases outside the gene matches. There are 17 residues in the CDR3. The germline V gene encodes CDR1 LGHNA and CDR2 YSLEER. Here the CDR3 DNA reads TGCGCCAGCAGCCATACCGAATGGACAGGGGCCACCGGGGAGCTGTTTTTT. It codes for CASSHTEWTGATGELFF.

This clonotype was counted between two and nine times. The genes are TRBV7-8 and TRBJ2-1; 11 nucleotides match TRBD2. The germline V gene has CDR1 SGHVS and CDR2 FQNEAQ. V shed 5 bases and J 8 bases; nucleotides not matched to a gene: 8. The CDR3 length is 15 residues. The CDR3 protein is CASSISGRALDEQFF. Here the CDR3 DNA reads TGTGCCAGCAGCATTAGCGGGAGGGCCCTCGATGAGCAGTTCTTC.

Only a few counts were recorded for this clonotype. V gene TRBV7-2 combines with J gene TRBJ2-7; D possibly matches TRBD1 or TRBD2 (5 bases each). CDR3 length: 15 residues. Germline lookup yields CDR1 SGHTA and CDR2 FQGNSA. Trimming left V 5 bases short and J 2 bases short, with 16 bases between. This CDR3 is CASSPDRDRAYEQYF. CDR3 nucleotides: TGTGCCAGCAGCCCAGACCGGGACCGAGCCTACGAGCAGTACTTC.

The CDR3, as DNA: TGTGCCAGCAGCCAGGGGGACAGCTACTATGGCTACACCTTC. Protein product: CASSQGDSYYGYTF. This chain connects TRBV4-2 to TRBJ1-2; TRBD1 agrees at 7 bases. Germline trimming cut 3 bases from V and 3 bases from J; bases unmatched to any gene: 4. Per the germline V gene, CDR1 is LGHNA and CDR2 is YNFKEQ. The length of the CDR3 is 14 residues.

This rearrangement joins TRBV12-3 or TRBV12-4 to TRBJ1-2, with D possibly being TRBD1 (5 bases). V lost 6 bases to trimming and J lost 12 bases, with 20 bases between them. CDR3 length: 13 residues. CDR3 bases: TGTGCCAGCAGCTCCATACCGGGGCGCCTCCACACCTTC. Its protein is CASSSIPGRLHTF.

This clonotype was counted a few times. V usage is TRBV5-5 and J usage is TRBJ2-7; TRBD2 matches at 10 bases. The V gene end was trimmed by 2 bases and the J gene end by 5 bases; junction bases not matched to a gene: 7. CDR1 is SGHKS, CDR2 YYEKEE, per germline (reference sequence). CDR3 length equals 15 residues. This chain's CDR3 is CASSLFQGLANEQYF. In DNA, the CDR3 is TGTGCCAGCAGCTTATTCCAGGGACTAGCGAACGAGCAGTACTTC.

The J gene is TRBJ1-5, the V gene TRBV28, with no clear D. Germline V gene sequence: CDR1 MDHEN, CDR2 SYDVKM. The V gene lost 8 bases and the J gene lost 10 bases, with 15 bases spanning the gap. The CDR3 loop spans 12 amino acids. The CDR3 is CASLLRSGPQHF. The CDR3 DNA reads TGTGCCAGCCTTCTCAGGTCGGGTCCCCAGCATTTT.

V and J are TRBV7-2 and TRBJ2-1; D ambiguous. The CDR3 extends over 13 amino acids. The V gene lost 5 bases and the J gene lost 9 bases, with 14 bases spanning the gap. The V gene's germline CDR1 is SGHTA and CDR2 FQGNSA. Here the CDR3 reads CASSPPVSGEQFF. CDR3 DNA: TGTGCCAGCAGCCCCCCCGTAAGTGGTGAGCAGTTCTTC.

The V and J genes are TRBV6-5 and TRBJ2-1; the D call may be TRBD1 or TRBD2 (6 bases each). The CDR3 loop spans 15 amino acids. Trimming took off 4 bases at V and 9 bases at J, with 19 bases between the two ends. Germline V lookup: CDR1 MNHEY, CDR2 SVGAGI. CDR3 sequence: CASSSPPPGAGEQFF. In DNA form, the CDR3 reads TGTGCCAGCAGTTCCCCCCCCCCGGGGGCCGGTGAGCAGTTCTTC.

The chain joins TRBV24-1 to TRBJ2-1; 8 bases map to TRBD2. V gave up 5 bases and J gave up 5 bases; unmatched junction bases: 10. Germline V gene sequence: CDR1 KGHDR, CDR2 SFDVKD. The CDR3 length is 16 residues. The CDR3 loop reads CATSGVSGRGNNEQFF. The CDR3 nucleotides are TGTGCCACCAGTGGGGTGAGCGGGAGAGGCAACAATGAGCAGTTCTTC.

CDR3 sequence (DNA): TGTGCCAGCAGCTCACAGGGGGGAAATAATTCACCCCTCCACTTT. Translating it yields CASSSQGGNNSPLHF. The gene calls are TRBV7-2 and TRBJ1-6; 8 positions agree with TRBD1. This CDR3 contains 15 residues. Germline V gene sequence: CDR1 SGHTA, CDR2 FQGNSA. Unmatched junction bases numbered 4, after V lost 4 bases and J lost 5 bases. Drawing the rest from reference TRBV7-2 and TRBJ1-6, the complete variable domain is GAGVSQSPSNKVTEKGKDVELRCDPISGHTALYWYRQSLGQGLEFLIYFQGNSAPDKSGLPSDRFSAERTGGSVSTLTIQRTQQEDSAVYLCASSSQGGNNSPLHFGNGTRLTVT.

The genes are TRBV11-1 and TRBJ2-1, with 8 positions matching TRBD2. Germline assignment: CDR1 SGHAT and CDR2 FQDESV (reference sequence). CDR3 length: 20 residues. The ends lost 3 bases at V and 2 bases at J; junction bases unmatched: 18. CDR3 in DNA: TGTGCCAGCAGCTTCCCCGCAAGGCAGCGGGAGCCTAAACCCTACAATGAGCAGTTCTTC. Its protein product is CASSFPARQREPKPYNEQFF. The variable domain in full, completed from reference TRBV11-1 and TRBJ2-1, reads EAEVAQSPRYKITEKSQAVAFWCDPISGHATLYWYRQILGQGPELLVQFQDESVVDDSQLPKDRFSAERLKGVDSTLKIQPAELGDSAMYLCASSFPARQREPKPYNEQFFGPGTRLTVL.

This clonotype was seen a handful of times. The J gene is TRBJ1-4, the V gene TRBV12-3 or TRBV12-4; D may be TRBD1 (6 bases). The CDR3 has 14 amino acids. Between the trimmed V and J ends, which lost 4 bases and 7 bases, there was a span of 13 bases. This chain's CDR3 is CASSYRDNGEKLFF. CDR3 DNA sequence: TGTGCCAGCAGTTACCGGGACAATGGTGAAAAACTGTTTTTT.

This clonotype was seen more than once but under ten times. CDR3: CSASKTSGSTDTQYF. CDR3 bases: TGCAGTGCTAGCAAGACTAGCGGGTCCACAGATACGCAGTATTTT. This chain links TRBV20-1 with TRBJ2-3; the match to TRBD2 covers 10 bases. Unmatched junction bases numbered 5, after V lost 3 bases and J lost 2 bases. Per germline, CDR1 DFQATT and CDR2 SNEGSKA (reference sequence). The CDR3 is made up of 15 amino acids.